The 7 T cell receptor beta chains given below trace back to one sample, sequenced in a study of blood T cell repertoires in COVID-19. The repertoire was sequenced with immunoSEQ multiplex PCR; TCRdb's copy has only in-frame clones and lacks some. Altogether about 63,000 clones are present, around 80% being singletons, with the ten largest covering around 32%. Specimen: peripheral blood. These receptors were taken from a human donor in a cohort sampled during active COVID-19.

The chain has TRBV7-8 and TRBJ2-3; 7 bases line up with TRBD2. This CDR3 region has 16 residues. V was clipped by 1 base and J by 0 bases; unmatched bases: 4. CDR1 SGHVS and CDR2 FQNEAQ come from the germline V gene. The chain's CDR3 is CASSLESGASTDTQYF. CDR3 nucleotide sequence: TGTGCCAGCAGCTTAGAAAGCGGGGCAAGCACAGATACGCAGTATTTT.

V is TRBV7-9 and J is TRBJ1-1; 8 nucleotides agree with TRBD1. The germline CDR1 and CDR2 sequences are SEHNR and FQNEAQ (reference sequence). The CDR3 covers 15 residues. With V trimmed by 3 bases and J by 1 base, 4 bases remained unmatched. The CDR3 sequence: CASSFRQGANTEAFF. CDR3 DNA: TGTGCCAGCAGCTTCCGGCAGGGGGCGAACACTGAAGCTTTCTTT.

This chain joins TRBV19 and TRBJ1-3; 11 bases are a match to TRBD1. The junction had 5 bases not matched to a gene; V was cut back by 4 bases and J by 0 bases. The CDR3 has 17 residues. Germline V gene data show CDR1 as LNHDA and CDR2 as SQIVND (reference sequence). DNA of the CDR3: TGTGCCAGTAGTAAATCCGGGACAGGGGGCTCTGGAAACACCATATATTTT. Amino acid sequence: CASSKSGTGGSGNTIYF.

The V and J genes are TRBV30 and TRBJ2-2; TRBD2 aligns across 13 bases. The V and J ends lost 5 bases and 4 bases, in that order; junction bases with no gene match: 4. The CDR3 has 15 amino acids. Germline V gives CDR1 GTSNPN, CDR2 SVGIG (reference sequence). The CDR3 sequence: CAWGLAGAGTGELFF. The CDR3, as DNA: TGTGCCTGGGGACTAGCGGGAGCAGGCACCGGGGAGCTGTTTTTT.

The genes are TRBV16 and TRBJ1-5; D is undetermined. Germline V lookup: CDR1 KGHSY, CDR2 FQNENV. V gave up 1 base and J gave up 7 bases, with 11 bases separating them. The CDR3 totals 14 residues. CDR3 nucleotides: TGTGCCAGCAGCCAATGGACCGGGAAGCAGCCCCAGCATTTT. It specifies CASSQWTGKQPQHF.

The rearrangement uses TRBV5-5 and TRBJ1-4, with 7 nucleotides matching TRBD1. The CDR3 loop spans 17 amino acids. Looked up from germline, CDR1 is SGHKS and CDR2 is YYEKEE (reference sequence). J gave up 0 bases and V 0 bases, and 5 bases lay outside the gene matches. CDR3 in DNA: TGTGCCAGCAGCTTGGGTGCAGGGGGGTCAACTAATGAAAAACTGTTTTTT. Translated: CASSLGAGGSTNEKLFF.

The chain couples TRBV6-1 to TRBJ2-7; a weak D match, TRBD2 (5 bases). V dropped 3 bases and J dropped 1 base, with 7 bases sitting between them. The germline gives CDR1 MNHNS, CDR2 SASEGT. The CDR3 has 13 amino acids. The CDR3 is CASSDRTSYEQYF. In nucleotides, the CDR3 is TGTGCCAGCAGTGACAGGACTTCCTACGAGCAGTACTTC.